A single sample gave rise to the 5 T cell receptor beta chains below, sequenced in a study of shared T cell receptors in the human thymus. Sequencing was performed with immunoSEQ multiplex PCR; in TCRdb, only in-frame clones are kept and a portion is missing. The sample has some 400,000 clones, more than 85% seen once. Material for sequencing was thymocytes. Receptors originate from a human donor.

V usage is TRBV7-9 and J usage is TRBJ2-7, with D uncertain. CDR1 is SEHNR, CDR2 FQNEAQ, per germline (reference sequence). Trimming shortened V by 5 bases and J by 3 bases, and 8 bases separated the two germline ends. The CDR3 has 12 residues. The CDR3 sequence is CASSRAHYEQYF. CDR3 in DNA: TGTGCCAGCAGCCGCGCCCACTACGAGCAGTACTTC.

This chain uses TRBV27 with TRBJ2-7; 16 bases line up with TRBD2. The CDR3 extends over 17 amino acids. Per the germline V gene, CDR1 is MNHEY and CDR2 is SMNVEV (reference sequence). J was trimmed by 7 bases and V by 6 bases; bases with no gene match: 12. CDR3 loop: CASRPPPPGLAGGEQYF. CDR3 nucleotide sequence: TGTGCCAGCAGACCACCACCCCCGGGACTAGCGGGAGGGGAGCAGTACTTC.

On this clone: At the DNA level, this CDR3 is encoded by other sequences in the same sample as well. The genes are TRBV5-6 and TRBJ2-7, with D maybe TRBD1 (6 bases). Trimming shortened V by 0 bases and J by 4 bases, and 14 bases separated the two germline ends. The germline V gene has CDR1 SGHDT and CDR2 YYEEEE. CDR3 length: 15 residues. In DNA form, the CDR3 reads TGTGCCAGCAGCTTGGTAGGGCAGGGGTTGTACGAGCAGTACTTC. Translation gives CASSLVGQGLYEQYF.

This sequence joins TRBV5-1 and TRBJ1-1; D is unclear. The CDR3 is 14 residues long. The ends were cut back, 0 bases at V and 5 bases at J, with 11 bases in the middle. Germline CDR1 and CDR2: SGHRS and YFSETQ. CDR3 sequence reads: CASSLAGGLTEAFF. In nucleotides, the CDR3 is TGCGCCAGCAGCTTGGCCGGCGGGCTAACTGAAGCTTTCTTT.

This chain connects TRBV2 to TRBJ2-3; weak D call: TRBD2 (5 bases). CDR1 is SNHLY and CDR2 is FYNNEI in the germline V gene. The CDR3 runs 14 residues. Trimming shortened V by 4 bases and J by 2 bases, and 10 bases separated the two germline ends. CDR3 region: CASSASRPTDTQYF. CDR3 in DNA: TGTGCCAGCAGTGCTAGCCGACCCACAGATACGCAGTATTTT.